Following are 26 T cell receptor beta chains from one sample sequenced in a study of beta chain features in type 1 diabetes. Sequenced material consisted of expressed TCRB transcripts (all of the isolated RNA was reverse transcribed). The table came from immunoSEQ multiplex PCR; TCRdb's copy has only in-frame clones and leaves some out. The sample includes 630,000 or so clones, over 13% of them seen just once. No antigen is known for these receptors. Findings and limits, study-wide: There was a moderate but significant shortening of TCRB CDR3s in all four CD4+ subsets of Type 1 diabetes patients.

Sequencing was carried out using naive CD4+ T cells from blood. These TCRs come from a man aged 18 to 29 with type 1 diabetes.

This chain links TRBV21-1 with TRBJ2-7; TRBD2, the D gene given by the table, was not confirmed from the DNA. TRBV21-1 is a documented pseudogene. The CDR3 spans 16 residues. CDR3 residues: CASSLLQRERIYEQYF. The DNA for the CDR3 is TGTGCCAGCAGCCTACTTCAGCGGGAGAGGATCTACGAGCAGTACTTC.

This clone was recorded a few times. This rearrangement joins TRBV7-9 to TRBJ2-3; 10 nucleotides align to TRBD2. CDR1 and CDR2 from the germline V gene are SEHNR and FQNEAQ (reference sequence). The CDR3 has 15 residues. The V segment lost 2 bases and the J segment 5 bases; nucleotides outside the gene matches: 4. CDR3 in amino acids: CASSLSGGAGDTQYF. CDR3 sequence (DNA): TGTGCCAGCAGCTTAAGCGGGGGGGCCGGAGATACGCAGTATTTT. Based on the CDR3 plus reference TRBV7-9 and TRBJ2-3, the full variable domain is DTGVSQNPRHKITKRGQNVTFRCDPISEHNRLYWYRQTLGQGPEFLTYFQNEAQLEKSRLLSDRFSAERPKGSFSTLEIQRTEQGDSAMYLCASSLSGGAGDTQYFGPGTRLTVL.

V and J are TRBV28 and TRBJ2-7, with D perhaps TRBD2 (6 bases). CDR1 and CDR2 from the germline V gene are MDHEN and SYDVKM. V lost 4 bases and J lost 0, with 13 bases in between. This CDR3 is built from 15 residues. CDR3 loop: CASSWAPGSSYEQYF. As DNA, the CDR3 is TGTGCCAGCAGTTGGGCCCCCGGGAGCTCCTACGAGCAGTACTTC.

This clone turned up a few times. The V call is TRBV15, the J call TRBJ1-5; 9 nucleotides align to TRBD1. This CDR3 is 17 amino acids long. Looked up from germline, CDR1 is LNHNV and CDR2 is YYDKDF (reference sequence). J gave up 0 bases and V 5 bases, and 8 bases lay outside the gene matches. CDR3 in DNA: TGTGCCACCAGCGGAAGGGACAGGGAATATAGCAATCAGCCCCAGCATTTT. It yields the protein CATSGRDREYSNQPQHF.

In this sample, this clone turned up once. The chain employs TRBV25-1 and TRBJ1-6; D ambiguous. Between the trimmed V and J ends, which lost 3 bases and 0 bases, there was a span of 9 bases. CDR3 length: 16 amino acids. From germline, CDR1 is MGHDK and CDR2 SYGVNS. The CDR3 nucleotides read TGTGCCAGCAGTGACAAACTAAGCTCCTATAATTCACCCCTCCACTTT. Protein sequence: CASSDKLSSYNSPLHF.

The chain uses TRBV27 and TRBJ1-6; weak D call: TRBD1 (5 bases). V shed 3 bases and J shed 10 bases, with 13 bases lying between them. Germline CDR1 reads MNHEY; CDR2 reads SMNVEV (reference sequence). This CDR3 region has 14 residues. The CDR3 DNA is TGTGCCAGCAGTTTTCTAGGGGCACAATCACCCCTCCACTTT. Translated: CASSFLGAQSPLHF.

The sample holds a few counts of this clone. The chain recombines TRBV30 with TRBJ2-1; 11 bases are a match to TRBD2. In germline, CDR1 is GTSNPN, CDR2 SVGIG (reference sequence). This CDR3 spans 15 amino acids. Trimming took 4 bases from V and 10 from J; bases not matched to a gene: 12. In nucleotides, the CDR3 is TGTGCCTGGAACCTGCTTAGCGGGAGGGCCCAGGAGCAGTTCTTC. Protein: CAWNLLSGRAQEQFF.

This clone was counted between two and nine times. The V and J genes are TRBV7-3 and TRBJ2-2; 8 bases are a match to TRBD1. This CDR3 contains 17 residues. Unmatched junction bases numbered 9, after V lost 6 bases and J lost 0 bases. Germline CDR1 reads SGHTA; CDR2 reads FQGTGA. CDR3 DNA sequence: TGTGCCAGCAGATGGACAGGGAACCTCGCGAACACCGGGGAGCTGTTTTTT. Amino acids: CASRWTGNLANTGELFF.

This clone is a singleton in its sample. The chain joins TRBV5-1 to TRBJ1-1; TRBD1 matches 10 bases. The CDR3 spans 15 residues. From germline, CDR1 is SGHRS and CDR2 YFSETQ. Unmatched junction bases numbered 6, after V lost 3 bases and J lost 4 bases. In nucleotides, the CDR3 is TGCGCCAGCAGCTCGCCGGACAGGGGGATCACTGAAGCTTTCTTT. Translated, it gives CASSSPDRGITEAFF.

The chain couples TRBV4-3 to TRBJ2-2; D unclear. Trimming removed 0 bases at V and 1 base at J, with 9 bases between. The CDR3 sequence is 16 residues long. Germline CDR1 reads LGHNA; CDR2 reads YSLEER. CDR3 residues: CASSQDPRLNTGELFF. As DNA, the CDR3 is TGCGCCAGCAGCCAAGATCCCAGATTGAACACCGGGGAGCTGTTTTTT.

This clone occurred a few times. The V gene is TRBV11-2, the J gene TRBJ2-2; D might be TRBD1 (5 bases). This CDR3 has 16 residues. V dropped 5 bases and J dropped 1 base, with 14 bases sitting between them. Germline V lookup: CDR1 SGHAT, CDR2 FQNNGV. CDR3 bases: TGTGCCAGCAGCGTCTCAGGGCAGGTGAACACCGGGGAGCTGTTTTTT. Translation: CASSVSGQVNTGELFF.

This clone was counted between two and nine times. V is TRBV6-5 and J is TRBJ1-1, with TRBD1 identical over 9 bases. The CDR3 covers 14 residues. V shed 5 bases, J shed 5 bases, and the junction held 6 bases outside the gene matches. The germline CDR1 and CDR2 sequences are MNHEY and SVGAGI. The CDR3 DNA reads TGTGCCAGCAGTCGGGACAGGGAAAATACTGAAGCTTTCTTT. Translated: CASSRDRENTEAFF.

V usage is TRBV28 and J usage is TRBJ2-7, with 9 bases matching TRBD1. Germline V gene lookup returns CDR1 MDHEN and CDR2 SYDVKM. Unmatched junction bases numbered 13, after V lost 5 bases and J lost 5 bases. The CDR3 consists of 16 residues. The CDR3 region has the DNA TGTGCCAGCAGTCCCGCGACCGGGACAGGGAAACACGAGCAGTACTTC. Translation: CASSPATGTGKHEQYF.

This rearrangement joins TRBV7-8 to TRBJ1-2; D unclear. CDR1 and CDR2 from the germline V gene are SGHVS and FQNEAQ. The ends were cut back, 1 base at V and 3 bases at J, with 9 bases in the middle. There are 14 residues in the CDR3. CDR3 nucleotide sequence: TGTGCCAGCAGCTTAGTAGGGAATTACTATGGCTACACCTTC. Translation: CASSLVGNYYGYTF.

There are a few counts of this clone. The chain carries TRBV30 and TRBJ2-5, with a tentative D call TRBD2 (5 bases). V was trimmed by 1 base and J by 5 bases, leaving 11 bases between them. The germline CDR1 and CDR2 sequences are GTSNPN and SVGIG (reference sequence). The CDR3 spans 13 residues. The CDR3 reads CAWSGAGVETQYF. For the CDR3, the DNA is TGTGCCTGGAGTGGGGCCGGGGTGGAGACCCAGTACTTC.

V usage is TRBV7-2 and J usage is TRBJ2-7; D not certain. Deletions cut 3 bases from V and 0 bases from J, with 12 bases between. CDR1 and CDR2 (germline): SGHTA, FQGNSA. CDR3 size: 15 residues. The CDR3 nucleotides read TGTGCCAGCAGCTTCTCAGTACAAACCTCCTACGAGCAGTACTTC. This encodes CASSFSVQTSYEQYF.

This clone was seen more than once but under ten times. The V call is TRBV4-1, the J call TRBJ1-2; D is uncertain. Germline V lookup: CDR1 MGHRA, CDR2 YSYEKL. The CDR3 sequence is 13 residues long. V was trimmed by 1 base and J by 6 bases, leaving 9 bases between them. Here the CDR3 DNA reads TGCGCCAGCAGCCAAGGGAGCGGGGATGGCTACACCTTC. Its translation: CASSQGSGDGYTF.

The sample holds one count of this clone. The CDR3 nucleotides read TGTGCCAGCAGCTCCCTCAGCGAAATGAGCACAGATACGCAGTATTTT. Translating it yields CASSSLSEMSTDTQYF. J is TRBJ2-3 and V is TRBV2; D call uncertain. V lost 6 bases and J lost 0, with 16 bases in between. CDR1 is SNHLY and CDR2 is FYNNEI in the germline V gene. This CDR3 has 16 residues.

CDR3: CASSANNSPLHF. The CDR3, as DNA: TGTGCCAGCAGCGCAAATAATTCACCCCTCCACTTT. The chain uses TRBV7-3 and TRBJ1-6; D gene uncertain. Trimming removed 5 bases at V and 5 bases at J, with 4 bases between. The length of the CDR3 is 12 residues. Germline CDR1 is SGHTA and CDR2 is FQGTGA.

There are a few counts of this clone. The chain has TRBV10-3 and TRBJ1-1; D ambiguous. The CDR3 extends over 13 amino acids. The V and J ends lost 6 bases and 0 bases respectively, with 8 bases between them. CDR1 and CDR2 (germline): ENHRY, SYGVKD. CDR3 DNA: TGTGCCATCAGGGGAACGATGAACACTGAAGCTTTCTTT. Encoded protein: CAIRGTMNTEAFF.

The chain is built from TRBV30 and TRBJ2-7; TRBD1 aligns across 8 bases. The CDR3 runs 13 residues. V was pared by 0 bases and J by 6 bases, with 4 bases of the junction left unmatched. Germline V gene data show CDR1 as GTSNPN and CDR2 as SVGIG (reference sequence). CDR3 DNA sequence: TGTGCCTGGAGTGTAGGACAGGGATCCGAGCAGTACTTC. Protein sequence: CAWSVGQGSEQYF.

This clone appeared a few times. The chain uses TRBV12-5 and TRBJ1-1; 8 nucleotides align to TRBD1. Trimming removed 3 bases from V and 0 bases from J; junction bases left unmatched: 9. CDR1 is LGHNT, CDR2 FRNRAP, per germline. The CDR3 has 17 residues. DNA for the CDR3: TGTGCTAGTGGTTTAGGACAGGGATTTTCGATGAACACTGAAGCTTTCTTT. Protein: CASGLGQGFSMNTEAFF.

This clone was observed a handful of times. The chain combines TRBV9 with TRBJ1-3; the D gene is possibly TRBD1 (5 bases). The V end lost 0 bases, the J end lost 0 bases, and 7 bases lay between the germline ends. This CDR3 comprises 15 residues. Germline loops: CDR1 SGDLS, CDR2 YYNGEE. The CDR3 region has the DNA TGTGCCAGCAGCGTAGGGGGCGGCTCTGGAAACACCATATATTTT. Translation: CASSVGGGSGNTIYF.

This chain joins TRBV6-5 and TRBJ2-5; tentatively, D is TRBD1 (7 bases). TRBJ2-7 explains the end of the DNA better; the J call may be wrong. Germline lookup yields CDR1 MNHEY and CDR2 SVGAGI. The CDR3 covers 14 residues. CDR3 sequence: CASGRDRVSYEQYF. The CDR3 coding sequence is TGTGCCAGCGGGCGGGACAGAGTCTCCTACGAGCAGTACTTC.

On this clone itself: Other DNA variants within this sample encode the same CDR3. The V and J genes are TRBV5-1 and TRBJ2-7; 7 bases are shared with TRBD2. CDR3 length: 14 residues. The J segment lost 0 bases and the V segment lost 3 bases, leaving 3 bases of the junction unmatched. Per the germline V gene, CDR1 is SGHRS and CDR2 is YFSETQ. For the CDR3, the DNA is TGCGCCAGCAGCTCAGCGGGACCCTCCTACGAGCAGTACTTC. Amino acid sequence: CASSSAGPSYEQYF.

This clone turned up a few times. The chain combines TRBV28 with TRBJ2-5, with 8 bases aligning to TRBD1. The CDR3 runs to 16 residues. Germline V lookup: CDR1 MDHEN, CDR2 SYDVKM. Trimming at V came to 5 bases and at J to 1 base, leaving 9 bases not matched to a gene. The CDR3 reads CASSHPRTGRQETQYF. In nucleotides, the CDR3 is TGTGCCAGCAGTCACCCCCGGACAGGGCGCCAAGAGACCCAGTACTTC.